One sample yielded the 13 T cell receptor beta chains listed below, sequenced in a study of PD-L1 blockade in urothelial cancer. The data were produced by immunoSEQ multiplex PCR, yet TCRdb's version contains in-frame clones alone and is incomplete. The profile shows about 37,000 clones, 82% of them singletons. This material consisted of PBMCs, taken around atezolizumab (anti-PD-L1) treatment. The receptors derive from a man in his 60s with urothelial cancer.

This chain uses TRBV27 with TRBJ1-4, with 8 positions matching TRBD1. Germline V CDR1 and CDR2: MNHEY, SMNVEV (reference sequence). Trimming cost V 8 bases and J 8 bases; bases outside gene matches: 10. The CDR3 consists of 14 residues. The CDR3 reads CASSQDRVAEKLFF. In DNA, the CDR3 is TGTGCCAGCTCTCAGGACAGGGTAGCGGAAAAACTGTTTTTT.

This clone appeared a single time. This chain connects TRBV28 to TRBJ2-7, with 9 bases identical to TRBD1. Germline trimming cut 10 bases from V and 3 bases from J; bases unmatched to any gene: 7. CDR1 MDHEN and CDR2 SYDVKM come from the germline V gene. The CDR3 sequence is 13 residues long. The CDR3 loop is CATAGQGIYEQYF. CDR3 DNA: TGTGCCACCGCAGGACAGGGGATCTACGAGCAGTACTTC.

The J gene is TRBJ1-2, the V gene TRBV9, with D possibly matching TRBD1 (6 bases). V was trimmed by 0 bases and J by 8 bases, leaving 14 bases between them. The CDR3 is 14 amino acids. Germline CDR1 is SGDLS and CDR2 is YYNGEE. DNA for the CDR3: TGTGCCAGCAGCGTAGGACAGGCCCTTCGAGGCTACACCTTC. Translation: CASSVGQALRGYTF.

CDR3 protein: CASIGANTEAFF. CDR3 nucleotides: TGTGCCAGTATTGGAGCGAACACTGAAGCTTTCTTT. The chain uses TRBV19 and TRBJ1-1; D not certain. CDR3 length equals 12 residues. The V gene lost 7 bases and the J gene lost 1 base, with 7 bases spanning the gap. Germline lookup yields CDR1 LNHDA and CDR2 SQIVND (reference sequence).

As DNA, the CDR3 is TGTGCCAGCAGCTTGGGGGCAGGGTCTGGAAACACCATATATTTT. Amino acid sequence: CASSLGAGSGNTIYF. This rearrangement joins TRBV5-6 to TRBJ1-3; D perhaps matches TRBD1 (5 bases). The germline V and J ends were trimmed by 0 bases and 1 base, with 8 bases remaining between them. The CDR3 runs 15 residues. Per germline, CDR1 SGHDT and CDR2 YYEEEE.

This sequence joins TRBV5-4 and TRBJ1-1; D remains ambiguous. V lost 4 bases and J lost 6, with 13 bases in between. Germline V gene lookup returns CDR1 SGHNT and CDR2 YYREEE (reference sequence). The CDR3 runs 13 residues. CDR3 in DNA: TGTGCCAGCAGCCGTCGGAGGGCCCCTGAAGCTTTCTTT. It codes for CASSRRRAPEAFF.

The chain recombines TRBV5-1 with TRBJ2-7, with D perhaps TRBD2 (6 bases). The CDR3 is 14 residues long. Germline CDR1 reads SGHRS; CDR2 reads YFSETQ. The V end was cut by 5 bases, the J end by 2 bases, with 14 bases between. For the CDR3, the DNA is TGCGCCAGCAGTCCGGCGGGAAGACCCTACGAGCAGTACTTC. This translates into CASSPAGRPYEQYF. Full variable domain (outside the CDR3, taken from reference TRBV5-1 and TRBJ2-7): KAGVTQTPRYLIKTRGQQVTLSCSPISGHRSVSWYQQTPGQGLQFLFEYFSETQRNKGNFPGRFSGRQFSNSRSEMNVSTLELGDSALYLCASSPAGRPYEQYFGPGTRLTVT.

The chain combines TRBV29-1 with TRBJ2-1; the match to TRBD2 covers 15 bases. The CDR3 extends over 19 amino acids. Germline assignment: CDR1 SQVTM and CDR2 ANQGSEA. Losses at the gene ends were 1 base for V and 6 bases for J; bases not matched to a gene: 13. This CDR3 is CSVEVIRGLAGGVGNEQFF. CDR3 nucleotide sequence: TGCAGCGTTGAAGTGATTAGGGGACTAGCGGGGGGAGTGGGCAATGAGCAGTTCTTC.

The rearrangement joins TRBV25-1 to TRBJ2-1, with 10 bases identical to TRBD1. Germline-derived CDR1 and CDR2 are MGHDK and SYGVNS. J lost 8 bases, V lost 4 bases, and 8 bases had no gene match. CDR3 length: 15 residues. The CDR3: CASSAPKTGGDEQFF. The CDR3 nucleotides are TGTGCCAGCAGTGCGCCCAAGACAGGGGGCGATGAGCAGTTCTTC. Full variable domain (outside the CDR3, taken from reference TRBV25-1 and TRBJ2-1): EADIYQTPRYLVIGTGKKITLECSQTMGHDKMYWYQQDPGMELHLIHYSYGVNSTEKGDLSSESTVSRIRTEHFPLTLESARPSHTSQYLCASSAPKTGGDEQFFGPGTRLTVL.

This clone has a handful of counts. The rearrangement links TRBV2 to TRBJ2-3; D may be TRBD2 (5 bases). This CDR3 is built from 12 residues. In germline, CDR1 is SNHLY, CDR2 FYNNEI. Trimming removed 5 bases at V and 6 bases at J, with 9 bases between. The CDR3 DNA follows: TGTGCCAGCAGTCTGGAGGCGGATACGCAGTATTTT. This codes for CASSLEADTQYF.

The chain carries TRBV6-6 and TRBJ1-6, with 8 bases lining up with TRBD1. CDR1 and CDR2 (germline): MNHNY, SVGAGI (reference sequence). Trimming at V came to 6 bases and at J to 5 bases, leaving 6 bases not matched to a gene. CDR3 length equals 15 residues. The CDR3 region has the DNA TGTGCCAGCAGAGCAGGGGGCGCAAATAATTCACCCCTCCACTTT. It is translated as CASRAGGANNSPLHF.

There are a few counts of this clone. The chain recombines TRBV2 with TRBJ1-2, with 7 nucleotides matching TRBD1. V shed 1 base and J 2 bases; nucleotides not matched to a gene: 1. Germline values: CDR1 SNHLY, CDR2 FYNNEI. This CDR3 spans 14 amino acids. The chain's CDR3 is CASSEGTGNYGYTF. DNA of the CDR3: TGTGCCAGCAGTGAAGGGACAGGCAACTATGGCTACACCTTC.

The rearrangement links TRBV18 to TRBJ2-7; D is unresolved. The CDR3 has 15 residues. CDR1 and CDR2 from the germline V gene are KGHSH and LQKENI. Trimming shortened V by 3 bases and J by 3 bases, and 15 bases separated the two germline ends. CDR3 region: CASSPVLAVDYEQYF. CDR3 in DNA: TGTGCCAGCTCACCGGTTTTGGCGGTAGACTACGAGCAGTACTTC.